This T cell receptor (beta chain) derives from a study of OX40 agonist ivuxolimab in advanced cancers. Whole-study results and caveats: At 0.1 to 3.0 mg/kg and by week 6, clonal expansion occurred in CD4+ and CD8+ blood T cells.

TCRdb's table, derived via immunoSEQ multiplex PCR, lists solely in-frame clones and lacks some. The sample yields 70,000 to 95,000 clones, approximately 85% seen once. On cycle 4 day 1 and cycle 7 day 1, as well as at baseline, blood was sampled. The germline CDR1 and CDR2 sequences are PRHDT and FYEKMQ (reference sequence). This CDR3 is 14 amino acids long. With 6 bases removed from V and 5 bases from J, the gap between germline ends came to 17 bases. In its sample, this clone was seen many times. Its antigen remains unidentified. This material consisted of CD4+ or CD8+ T cells sorted from blood, taken in a trial of the OX40 agonist ivuxolimab. This rearrangement joins TRBV13 to TRBJ2-7, with D perhaps TRBD2 (7 bases). The clonotype comes from an adult with an advanced solid tumor such as melanoma, head and neck, liver or kidney cancer. This CDR3 is CASSLSGEGDEQYF. The CDR3 DNA is TGTGCCAGCAGTCTTTCAGGGGAGGGCGACGAGCAGTACTTC.